What follows are 21 T cell receptor beta chains derived from one specimen sequenced in a study of T cells in localized non-small cell lung cancer. TCRdb's copy holds only in-frame clones and misses some; the assay was immunoSEQ multiplex PCR. Of roughly 50,000 clones in the sample, roughly 92% were seen once. The sample consisted of peripheral blood, taken before any cancer treatment. The receptors stem from a man aged 40 to 70 with stage I lung adenocarcinoma.

This clone is a singleton in its sample. This rearrangement joins TRBV19 to TRBJ2-7, with 11 positions matching TRBD1. Unmatched junction bases numbered 5, after V lost 4 bases and J lost 6 bases. Germline V gene data show CDR1 as LNHDA and CDR2 as SQIVND (reference sequence). The CDR3 runs to 14 residues. The DNA of the CDR3 is TGTGCCAGTAGTAGGACAGGGGGCTCCGTCGAGCAGTACTTC. It encodes CASSRTGGSVEQYF.

This chain joins TRBV25-1 and TRBJ2-7, with TRBD2 as a possible D gene (6 bases). Between the trimmed V and J ends, which lost 6 bases and 1 base, there was a span of 13 bases. The germline CDR1 and CDR2 sequences are MGHDK and SYGVNS. The CDR3 is 14 residues long. DNA for the CDR3: TGTGCCAGCAGCGGAGGAGGAGGGTCCTACGAGCAGTACTTC. The encoded protein is CASSGGGGSYEQYF.

The chain carries TRBV30 and TRBJ2-1; TRBD2 is a possible D gene (6 bases). The ends were cut back, 3 bases at V and 5 bases at J, with 14 bases in the middle. CDR1 GTSNPN and CDR2 SVGIG come from the germline V gene (reference sequence). The CDR3 is made up of 14 amino acids. DNA of the CDR3: TGTGCCTGGAGGGTCGGGGGAGCGGACAATGAGCAGTTCTTC. Amino acids: CAWRVGGADNEQFF.

J is TRBJ2-1 and V is TRBV27, with TRBD2 matching 7 bases. V was pared by 8 bases and J by 3 bases, with 10 bases of the junction left unmatched. This CDR3 spans 15 amino acids. Germline CDR1 and CDR2: MNHEY and SMNVEV (reference sequence). The DNA of the CDR3 is TGTGCCAGCCGTCGGGGCGGGAGCCTCTACAATGAGCAGTTCTTC. Its translation is CASRRGGSLYNEQFF.

This clone was counted a single time. CDR3 in amino acids: CASSSAGAGTGELFF. In nucleotides, the CDR3 is TGTGCCAGCAGTTCCGCGGGAGCGGGCACCGGGGAGCTGTTTTTT. This sequence joins TRBV28 and TRBJ2-2; 7 bases fit TRBD2. Trimming removed 4 bases from V and 4 bases from J; junction bases left unmatched: 6. Germline V gene lookup returns CDR1 MDHEN and CDR2 SYDVKM. CDR3 size: 15 residues.

The chain carries TRBV11-3 and TRBJ1-3; D gene ambiguous. This CDR3 has 16 residues. The V gene lost 7 bases and the J gene lost 0 bases, with 16 bases spanning the gap. CDR1 is SGHNT and CDR2 is YENEEA in the germline V gene. CDR3 sequence: CASNLGTASSGNTIYF. CDR3 DNA sequence: TGTGCCAGCAATCTAGGTACAGCGAGCTCTGGAAACACCATATATTTT. Using reference TRBV11-3 and TRBJ1-3 for the parts outside the CDR3, the full variable domain is EAGVVQSPRYKIIEKKQPVAFWCNPISGHNTLYWYLQNLGQGPELLIRYENEEAVDDSQLPKDRFSAERLKGVDSTLKIQPAELGDSAVYLCASNLGTASSGNTIYFGEGSWLTVV.

This chain connects TRBV19 to TRBJ2-7; possibly TRBD2 for D (5 bases). The CDR3 loop spans 13 amino acids. Looked up from germline, CDR1 is LNHDA and CDR2 is SQIVND (reference sequence). Trimming took off 2 bases at V and 4 bases at J, with 9 bases between the two ends. Here the CDR3 DNA reads TGTGCCAGTAGTATATTAACGGGGTACGAGCAGTACTTC. This codes for CASSILTGYEQYF.

This clone appeared a single time. The V call is TRBV9, the J call TRBJ2-2; TRBD1 might be the D (5 bases). The length of the CDR3 is 15 residues. Germline V CDR1 and CDR2: SGDLS, YYNGEE. Trimming cost V 3 bases and J 2 bases, with 11 bases left between them. In nucleotides, the CDR3 is TGTGCCAGCAGCGGGTCAGGGTCTAACACCGGGGAGCTGTTTTTT. It encodes CASSGSGSNTGELFF.

CDR3 residues: CAIRGGSSYNEQFF. CDR3 bases: TGTGCCATCAGGGGCGGAAGCTCCTACAATGAGCAGTTCTTC. The gene calls are TRBV10-3 and TRBJ2-1; D uncertain. CDR1 is ENHRY and CDR2 is SYGVKD in the germline V gene. This CDR3 contains 14 residues. V was shortened by 6 bases and J by 0 bases, with 9 bases between the two germline ends.

V usage is TRBV29-1 and J usage is TRBJ2-1, with D possibly being TRBD2 (6 bases). The length of the CDR3 is 14 residues. The germline V gene encodes CDR1 SQVTM and CDR2 ANQGSEA. V lost 7 bases and J lost 3, with 16 bases in between. The CDR3 reads CSGAGTDYYNEQFF. The CDR3 coding sequence is TGCAGCGGCGCCGGGACTGATTACTACAATGAGCAGTTCTTC.

The CDR3 sequence: CASSPPVTDYGYTF. For the CDR3, the DNA is TGTGCCAGCAGCCCTCCAGTGACAGACTATGGCTACACCTTC. This rearrangement joins TRBV6-9 to TRBJ1-2, with D perhaps matching TRBD1 (5 bases). Per germline, CDR1 MNHGY and CDR2 SVAAGI. V lost 6 bases and J 3 bases, leaving 14 bases between the germline ends. The CDR3 sequence is 14 residues long.

This clone showed up just once. V usage is TRBV5-1 and J usage is TRBJ1-3; D is unresolved. The germline gives CDR1 SGHRS, CDR2 YFSETQ. Trimming removed 1 base at V and 2 bases at J, with 13 bases between. The CDR3 length is 16 residues. Written as DNA, the CDR3 is TGCGCCAGCAGCTTGCAGGTATCCAGCCCTGGAAACACCATATATTTT. This encodes CASSLQVSSPGNTIYF.

The CDR3 here is CASSQEFGPTYEQYF. The CDR3 region has the DNA TGTGCCAGCAGCCAAGAGTTCGGGCCTACCTACGAGCAGTACTTC. This sequence joins TRBV14 and TRBJ2-7; D unclear. The germline V gene has CDR1 SGHDN and CDR2 FVKESK. This CDR3 comprises 15 residues. The V end lost 0 bases, the J end lost 2 bases, and 11 bases lay between the germline ends.

The chain recombines TRBV5-8 with TRBJ2-7, with D perhaps matching TRBD2 (7 bases). Germline V CDR1 and CDR2: SGHTS, YDEGEE. The CDR3 runs to 14 residues. Trimming left V 3 bases short and J 3 bases short, with 13 bases between. CDR3 in amino acids: CASSYGGQGYEQYF. The CDR3 bases are TGTGCCAGCAGCTACGGGGGGCAGGGCTACGAGCAGTACTTC.

The chain joins TRBV19 to TRBJ1-1, with 9 bases matching TRBD1. CDR1 is LNHDA, CDR2 SQIVND, per germline (reference sequence). V shed 5 bases and J 7 bases; nucleotides not matched to a gene: 11. The CDR3 loop spans 15 amino acids. CDR3 nucleotide sequence: TGTGCCAGTAGTCCGGACAGGGGTCCCATTTTTGAAGCTTTCTTT. Translation gives CASSPDRGPIFEAFF. The whole variable domain, filled in from reference TRBV19 and TRBJ1-1, reads DGGITQSPKYLFRKEGQNVTLSCEQNLNHDAMYWYRQDPGQGLRLIYYSQIVNDFQKGDIAEGYSVSREKKESFPLTVTSAQKNPTAFYLCASSPDRGPIFEAFFGQGTRLTVV.

This sequence joins TRBV11-2 and TRBJ2-4, with D maybe TRBD2 (6 bases). CDR1 and CDR2 (germline): SGHAT, FQNNGV. The CDR3 is made up of 16 amino acids. Trimming removed 0 bases from V and 9 bases from J, with 18 bases in between. This CDR3 is CASSLDFSRKRAIQYF. The CDR3 bases are TGTGCCAGCAGCTTAGATTTCTCCCGAAAGCGGGCCATTCAGTACTTC.

This chain connects TRBV19 to TRBJ1-1, with D perhaps matching TRBD1 (5 bases). The CDR3 loop spans 14 amino acids. V lost 0 bases and J 4 bases, leaving 9 bases between the germline ends. Per germline, CDR1 LNHDA and CDR2 SQIVND (reference sequence). The CDR3 here is CASSIESGSTEAFF. The CDR3 DNA reads TGTGCCAGTAGTATAGAATCAGGGAGCACTGAAGCTTTCTTT. Together with reference TRBV19 and TRBJ1-1, the CDR3 gives the full variable domain: DGGITQSPKYLFRKEGQNVTLSCEQNLNHDAMYWYRQDPGQGLRLIYYSQIVNDFQKGDIAEGYSVSREKKESFPLTVTSAQKNPTAFYLCASSIESGSTEAFFGQGTRLTVV.

J is TRBJ1-1 and V is TRBV2; D uncertain. CDR1 and CDR2 (germline): SNHLY, FYNNEI. V was clipped by 6 bases and J by 1 base, with 9 bases between them. The CDR3 extends over 13 amino acids. The CDR3 DNA reads TGTGCCAGCAGGGTATTCGAGAACACTGAAGCTTTCTTT. Protein: CASRVFENTEAFF.

The V call is TRBV7-9, the J call TRBJ2-3, with 9 positions matching TRBD2. V was clipped by 7 bases and J by 4 bases; unmatched bases: 9. The CDR3 is 15 amino acids. Germline V gene sequence: CDR1 SEHNR, CDR2 FQNEAQ (reference sequence). The DNA of the CDR3 is TGTGCCAGCAACCGAGCGGGAGGCCCCGCAGATACGCAGTATTTT. This sequence encodes CASNRAGGPADTQYF.

This clone appeared once. The chain has TRBV7-3 and TRBJ2-2, with D unresolved. Germline CDR1 SGHTA, CDR2 FQGTGA. CDR3 size: 12 residues. The V end was cut by 2 bases, the J end by 6 bases, with 4 bases between. The CDR3 is CASSLLPGELFF. DNA of the CDR3: TGTGCCAGCAGCTTATTGCCCGGGGAGCTGTTTTTT. The full variable domain, completed using reference TRBV7-3 and TRBJ2-2, is GAGVSQTPSNKVTEKGKYVELRCDPISGHTALYWYRQSLGQGPEFLIYFQGTGAADDSGLPNDRFFAVRPEGSVSTLKIQRTERGDSAVYLCASSLLPGELFFGEGSRLTVL.

The chain couples TRBV11-2 to TRBJ2-2; D may correspond to TRBD1 or TRBD2 (6 bases each). CDR3 length: 15 residues. Between the trimmed V and J ends, which lost 1 base and 12 bases, there was a span of 18 bases. In germline, CDR1 is SGHAT, CDR2 FQNNGV. CDR3 in amino acids: CASSLGRGGQGKLFF. The DNA for the CDR3 is TGTGCCAGCAGCTTAGGCAGGGGAGGTCAGGGAAAGCTGTTTTTT. Complete variable domain (other parts from reference TRBV11-2 and TRBJ2-2): EAGVAQSPRYKIIEKRQSVAFWCNPISGHATLYWYQQILGQGPKLLIQFQNNGVVDDSQLPKDRFSAERLKGVDSTLKIQPAKLEDSAVYLCASSLGRGGQGKLFFGEGSRLTVL.